These 24 T cell receptor beta chains originate from one sample sequenced in a study of blood T cell repertoires in COVID-19. Method: immunoSEQ multiplex PCR; TCRdb's copy keeps in-frame clones and lacks some. This sample carries 150,000 or so clones, about 88% of them seen once, and the ten largest clones take about 0.6%. Sequencing used peripheral blood. Receptors originate from a man in his 60s with COVID-19, enrolled during active disease.

This clone was counted a single time. The chain recombines TRBV11-2 with TRBJ2-5; D gene uncertain. Germline V CDR1 and CDR2: SGHAT, FQNNGV. The V and J ends lost 2 bases and 1 base respectively, with 8 bases between them. The CDR3 runs to 14 residues. The CDR3 DNA follows: TGTGCCAGCAGCTTATTGGCATTCCAAGAGACCCAGTACTTC. Amino acids: CASSLLAFQETQYF. The entire variable domain, with the rest obtained from reference TRBV11-2 and TRBJ2-5, is as follows: EAGVAQSPRYKIIEKRQSVAFWCNPISGHATLYWYQQILGQGPKLLIQFQNNGVVDDSQLPKDRFSAERLKGVDSTLKIQPAKLEDSAVYLCASSLLAFQETQYFGPGTRLLVL.

This clone was recorded once. J is TRBJ1-1 and V is TRBV6-5, with D uncertain. The germline V gene has CDR1 MNHEY and CDR2 SVGAGI. This CDR3 has 13 amino acids. Between the trimmed V and J ends, which lost 4 bases and 1 base, there was a span of 7 bases. Here the CDR3 reads CASSSLRNTEAFF. CDR3 sequence (DNA): TGTGCCAGCAGTTCCCTGAGGAACACTGAAGCTTTCTTT.

The chain employs TRBV6-5 and TRBJ2-2; TRBD1 agrees at 11 bases. V lost 6 bases and J lost 6; bases outside the gene matches: 6. The germline V gene has CDR1 MNHEY and CDR2 SVGAGI. The CDR3 spans 15 residues. CDR3 in amino acids: CASRGQGAVAGELFF. The CDR3 nucleotides read TGTGCCAGCAGAGGACAGGGGGCGGTCGCCGGGGAGCTGTTTTTT.

The chain combines TRBV24-1 with TRBJ1-1, with TRBD1 identical over 9 bases. CDR3 length: 16 amino acids. V dropped 3 bases and J dropped 3; count of bases not matched to a gene: 7. Per the germline V gene, CDR1 is KGHDR and CDR2 is SFDVKD. The CDR3 spells CATSDGGTGLDTEAFF. CDR3 in DNA: TGTGCCACCAGTGATGGCGGGACAGGGTTGGACACTGAAGCTTTCTTT.

The rearrangement uses TRBV10-3 and TRBJ2-3; 9 nucleotides agree with TRBD2. The trim removed 10 bases at V and 2 bases at J, leaving 10 bases unmatched. The germline CDR1 and CDR2 sequences are ENHRY and SYGVKD. CDR3 length: 15 residues. The CDR3 reads CATKRGGASTDTQYF. The CDR3 coding sequence is TGTGCCACCAAGCGCGGGGGGGCCTCCACAGATACGCAGTATTTT.

The chain recombines TRBV18 with TRBJ1-5; tentative D call: TRBD1 (5 bases). This CDR3 region has 15 residues. Germline V gives CDR1 KGHSH, CDR2 LQKENI. V was cut by 2 bases and J by 7 bases, with 15 bases left in between. This CDR3 reads CASSPGQGSEQPQHF. The CDR3 DNA is TGTGCCAGCTCACCAGGGCAGGGTAGTGAACAGCCCCAGCATTTT.

This clone was detected only once. This chain joins TRBV4-3 and TRBJ1-4; 7 bases match TRBD1. The V gene's germline CDR1 is LGHNA and CDR2 YSLEER. The CDR3 contains 15 residues. Trimming removed 3 bases from V and 1 base from J; junction bases left unmatched: 2. CDR3 DNA sequence: TGCGCCAGCAGCCAGAACAGGGGAACTAATGAAAAACTGTTTTTT. This translates into CASSQNRGTNEKLFF.

Comment on this clone: Its ends do not fully match the called genes, so a read error is possible. J is TRBJ1-2 and V is TRBV12-3 or TRBV12-4; perhaps TRBD1 as D (6 bases). The CDR3 consists of 13 residues. CDR3 nucleotides: TGTGCCAGCAGTTCACAGGGACCCCCCCCCGAGCCCTTC. This gives the protein CASSSQGPPPEPF.

The genes are TRBV7-2 and TRBJ2-5, with D perhaps TRBD1 (6 bases). V lost 4 bases and J 5 bases, leaving 17 bases between the germline ends. Germline V gene sequence: CDR1 SGHTA, CDR2 FQGNSA. The CDR3 is made up of 15 amino acids. CDR3 loop: CASSSGTIRQETQYF. CDR3 sequence (DNA): TGTGCCAGCAGCTCAGGGACAATCCGACAGGAGACCCAGTACTTC.

This chain connects TRBV28 to TRBJ2-7, with 7 bases lining up with TRBD2. In germline, CDR1 is MDHEN, CDR2 SYDVKM. Trimming took 3 bases from V and 0 from J; bases not matched to a gene: 2. The CDR3 is 14 residues long. CDR3 sequence: CASSLGGDSYEQYF. The CDR3 nucleotides are TGTGCCAGCAGTTTGGGGGGGGACTCCTACGAGCAGTACTTC. Full variable domain (rest looked up from reference TRBV28 and TRBJ2-7): DVKVTQSSRYLVKRTGEKVFLECVQDMDHENMFWYRQDPGLGLRLIYFSYDVKMKEKGDIPEGYSVSREKKERFSLILESASTNQTSMYLCASSLGGDSYEQYFGPGTRLTVT.

This sequence joins TRBV5-1 and TRBJ2-1, with a tentative D call TRBD2 (5 bases). V lost 0 bases, J lost 10 bases, and 11 bases lay in between. The CDR3 has 13 residues. CDR1 and CDR2 from the germline V gene are SGHRS and YFSETQ. CDR3 DNA: TGCGCCAGCAGCTTGGGGGCTAGCTTCGAGCAGTTCTTC. Translated: CASSLGASFEQFF. The variable domain in full, with the rest retrieved from reference TRBV5-1 and TRBJ2-1, is KAGVTQTPRYLIKTRGQQVTLSCSPISGHRSVSWYQQTPGQGLQFLFEYFSETQRNKGNFPGRFSGRQFSNSRSEMNVSTLELGDSALYLCASSLGASFEQFFGPGTRLTVL.

The chain carries TRBV9 and TRBJ1-3; a weak D match, TRBD1 (6 bases). CDR3 length: 14 amino acids. Germline CDR1 and CDR2: SGDLS and YYNGEE. Trimming removed 0 bases at V and 6 bases at J, with 10 bases between. CDR3 DNA sequence: TGTGCCAGCAGCGTAGTAGGACAGTCAAACACCATATATTTT. Its protein is CASSVVGQSNTIYF.

The CDR3 is CATGQGAGGYTF. CDR3 nucleotides: TGTGCCACTGGACAGGGGGCGGGTGGCTACACCTTC. The chain joins TRBV27 to TRBJ1-2; 11 nucleotides align to TRBD1. This CDR3 comprises 12 residues. The V gene end was trimmed by 10 bases and the J gene end by 7 bases; junction bases not matched to a gene: 5. Germline lookup yields CDR1 MNHEY and CDR2 SMNVEV (reference sequence).

The chain carries TRBV29-1 and TRBJ1-2, with TRBD1 matching over 8 bases. Trimming removed 2 bases from V and 4 bases from J; junction bases left unmatched: 6. This CDR3 comprises 14 residues. Germline loops: CDR1 SQVTM, CDR2 ANQGSEA. The CDR3 sequence: CSVELGQASYGYTF. The CDR3 DNA is TGCAGCGTTGAACTGGGACAGGCTAGCTATGGCTACACCTTC.

The genes are TRBV24-1 and TRBJ1-1; D is perhaps TRBD1 (5 bases). The CDR3 is made up of 13 amino acids. Between the trimmed V and J ends, which lost 1 base and 10 bases, there was a span of 12 bases. The germline V gene has CDR1 KGHDR and CDR2 SFDVKD. The CDR3: CATSDFLTGGAFF. Here the CDR3 DNA reads TGTGCCACCAGTGATTTCCTAACCGGGGGAGCTTTCTTT.

This sequence joins TRBV7-2 and TRBJ2-3; 7 positions agree with TRBD2. J gave up 6 bases and V 5 bases, and 20 bases lay outside the gene matches. The CDR3 is made up of 18 amino acids. Germline CDR1 is SGHTA and CDR2 is FQGNSA. The CDR3 is CASSPRRGNRGVRDTQYF. The CDR3 bases are TGTGCCAGCAGCCCGCGTCGAGGAAACCGGGGGGTTCGGGATACGCAGTATTTT.

V and J are TRBV7-8 and TRBJ1-2, with 7 positions matching TRBD1. Trimming cost V 5 bases and J 2 bases; bases outside gene matches: 14. This CDR3 spans 17 amino acids. Germline-derived CDR1 and CDR2 are SGHVS and FQNEAQ. In nucleotides, the CDR3 is TGTGCCAGCAGCACAAGAACAGGGGCCTTACTAAACTATGGCTACACCTTC. Translating it yields CASSTRTGALLNYGYTF.

The chain recombines TRBV13 with TRBJ2-7, with TRBD1 matching over 8 bases. The V segment lost 0 bases and the J segment 1 base; nucleotides outside the gene matches: 2. This CDR3 is 15 amino acids long. Germline lookup yields CDR1 PRHDT and CDR2 FYEKMQ (reference sequence). The CDR3 sequence: CASSLGDRESYEQYF. CDR3 sequence (DNA): TGTGCCAGCAGCTTAGGGGACAGGGAATCCTACGAGCAGTACTTC.

The genes are TRBV7-2 and TRBJ1-3; D is undetermined. The V end lost 0 bases, the J end lost 3 bases, and 12 bases lay between the germline ends. Germline loops: CDR1 SGHTA, CDR2 FQGNSA. This CDR3 is built from 16 residues. The CDR3 loop reads CASSLAFVSVGNTIYF. CDR3 nucleotides: TGTGCCAGCAGCTTAGCTTTTGTTTCAGTTGGAAACACCATATATTTT.

The V call is TRBV5-1, the J call TRBJ1-2; 11 bases are a match to TRBD1. The CDR3 consists of 15 residues. The junction had 10 bases not matched to a gene; V was cut back by 4 bases and J by 8 bases. Germline V gene data show CDR1 as SGHRS and CDR2 as YFSETQ. This CDR3 reads CASSTGQGALEGYTF. The CDR3, as DNA: TGCGCCAGCAGCACAGGACAGGGGGCGTTGGAGGGCTACACCTTC.

The chain employs TRBV24-1 and TRBJ1-5; 10 bases map to TRBD1. The V gene end was trimmed by 4 bases and the J gene end by 8 bases; junction bases not matched to a gene: 10. The CDR3 length is 16 residues. Germline-derived CDR1 and CDR2 are KGHDR and SFDVKD. The CDR3 nucleotides read TGTGCCACCAGTGACCCGGGACAGGGGCCCCTGGAGCCCCAGCATTTT. It codes for CATSDPGQGPLEPQHF.

This sequence joins TRBV7-2 and TRBJ1-2; D ambiguous. Trimming stripped 5 bases from V and 2 bases from J, with 3 bases between. This CDR3 has 11 amino acids. The germline V gene has CDR1 SGHTA and CDR2 FQGNSA. The CDR3 DNA follows: TGTGCCAGCAGCCAGAACTATGGCTACACCTTC. Amino acid sequence: CASSQNYGYTF. Full variable domain (missing parts from reference TRBV7-2 and TRBJ1-2): GAGVSQSPSNKVTEKGKDVELRCDPISGHTALYWYRQSLGQGLEFLIYFQGNSAPDKSGLPSDRFSAERTGGSVSTLTIQRTQQEDSAVYLCASSQNYGYTFGSGTRLTVV.

This clone was seen a few times. The chain joins TRBV7-6 to TRBJ1-2, with a weak D call TRBD1 (6 bases). CDR1 SGHVS and CDR2 FNYEAQ come from the germline V gene. V was shortened by 3 bases and J by 2 bases, with 13 bases between the two germline ends. This CDR3 region has 15 residues. CDR3 DNA: TGTGCCAGCAGCTTGGGGCAGGGGCGCAACTATGGCTACACCTTC. It yields the protein CASSLGQGRNYGYTF.

The chain carries TRBV6-5 and TRBJ2-7, with 9 positions matching TRBD1. V lost 6 bases to trimming and J lost 0 bases; unmatched junction nucleotides: 3. Germline V CDR1 and CDR2: MNHEY, SVGAGI. CDR3 length: 14 residues. Written as DNA, the CDR3 is TGTGCCAGCAGGGAGACAGGGGGCTCCTACGAGCAGTACTTC. Its protein product is CASRETGGSYEQYF.